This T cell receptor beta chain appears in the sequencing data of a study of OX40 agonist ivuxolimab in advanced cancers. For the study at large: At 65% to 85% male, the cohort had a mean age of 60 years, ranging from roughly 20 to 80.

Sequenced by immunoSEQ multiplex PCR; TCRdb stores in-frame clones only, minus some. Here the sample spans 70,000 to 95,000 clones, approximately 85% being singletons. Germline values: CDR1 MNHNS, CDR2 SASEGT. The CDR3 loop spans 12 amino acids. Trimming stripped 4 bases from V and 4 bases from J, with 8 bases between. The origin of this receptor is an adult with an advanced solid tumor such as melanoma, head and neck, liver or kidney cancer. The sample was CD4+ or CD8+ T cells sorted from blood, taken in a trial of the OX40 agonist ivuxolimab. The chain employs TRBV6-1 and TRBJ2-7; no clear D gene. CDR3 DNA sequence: TGTGCCAGCAGTGCATTTATATACGAGCAGTACTTC. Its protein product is CASSAFIYEQYF.